The sequence of this T cell receptor (beta chain) was determined in a study of post-analysis software for immune sequencing data. Turning to the study itself: Patients with relapsing-remitting, secondary progressive and progressive-relapsing multiple sclerosis courses were all represented. Whole-study results and caveats: Batch-mates among the samples co-clustered strongly by F measure. TRBV segments more frequent in patients than in controls numbered a few and included TRBV5-6, TRBV5-1 and TRBV20-1.

Concerning this clonotype: The antigen is unknown.

Trimming removed 5 bases at V and 4 bases at J, with 17 bases between. CDR1 MNHEY and CDR2 SVGAGI come from the germline V gene. The CDR3 length is 15 residues. cDNA libraries of TCR beta carried unique molecular identifiers. TCRdb reanalysed the PCR reads using MiXCR and keeps one entry per CDR3 protein. This table has about 820,000 distinct CDR3 sequences, approximately 53% appearing once. Sample: blood. This rearrangement joins TRBV6-5 to TRBJ1-1; D unclear. The receptor's source is a girl between 5 and 17 years old with multiple sclerosis. CDR3 nucleotides: TGTGCCAGCAGTCCTCAGGTTGGCTTCGGCACTGAAGCTTTCTTT. Translated, it gives CASSPQVGFGTEAFF.